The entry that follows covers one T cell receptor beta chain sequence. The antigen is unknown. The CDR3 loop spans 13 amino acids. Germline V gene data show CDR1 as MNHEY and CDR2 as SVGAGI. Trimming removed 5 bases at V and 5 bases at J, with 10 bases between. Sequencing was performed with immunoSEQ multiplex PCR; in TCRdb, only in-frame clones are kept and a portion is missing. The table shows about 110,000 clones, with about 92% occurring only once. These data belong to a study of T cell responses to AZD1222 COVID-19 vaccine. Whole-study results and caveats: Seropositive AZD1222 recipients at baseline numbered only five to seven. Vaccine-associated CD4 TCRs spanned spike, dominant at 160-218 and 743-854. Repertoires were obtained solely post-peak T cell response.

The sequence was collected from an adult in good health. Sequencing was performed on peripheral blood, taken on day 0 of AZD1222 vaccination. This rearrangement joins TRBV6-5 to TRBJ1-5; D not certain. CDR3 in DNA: TGTGCCAGCAGTCCAAGCGAATATCAGCCCCAGCATTTT. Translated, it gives CASSPSEYQPQHF.